This TCR beta chain emerged from a study of T cells after yellow fever vaccination. TCRdb used MiXCR to reprocess the 5' RACE reads, holding one entry per CDR3 protein. The table has fewer than 500,000 distinct CDR3 sequences, about 17% seen once; the top ten hold roughly a sixth. CDR1 is MNHEY and CDR2 is SVGEGT in the germline V gene. The CDR3 covers 16 residues. V shed 2 bases, J shed 2 bases, and the junction held 8 bases outside the gene matches. The genes are TRBV6-2 or TRBV6-3 and TRBJ1-2, with TRBD1 matching over 7 bases. This clonotype originated in a man younger than 35 who received the YFV17D yellow fever vaccine. Sample: PBMCs, taken before the yellow fever booster vaccination. CDR3 nucleotides: TGTGCCAGCAGTTACGCTCTGGGCAGGGGGAACTATGGCTACACCTTC. Amino acid sequence: CASSYALGRGNYGYTF.